Following are 3 T cell receptor beta chains from one sample sequenced in a study of cytomegalovirus exposure and HLA in healthy donors. Measured with immunoSEQ multiplex PCR; TCRdb has only the in-frame clones, and not every one. The data hold a few hundred thousand clones, with more than 80% observed a single time. Sequencing input: PBMCs. The source is a woman in her late teens or twenties in good health and CMV-seronegative.

This clone came up a few times. The V and J genes are TRBV2 and TRBJ1-2; D might be TRBD1 (6 bases). This CDR3 contains 14 residues. Germline V CDR1 and CDR2: SNHLY, FYNNEI. V gave up 6 bases and J gave up 4 bases, with 15 bases separating them. The CDR3 region has the DNA TGTGCCAGCAGGGGGGACACAAGGGGCTATGGCTACACCTTC. Its translation is CASRGDTRGYGYTF.

V usage is TRBV6-5 and J usage is TRBJ2-1; D is possibly TRBD2 (5 bases). The V gene lost 2 bases and the J gene lost 8 bases, with 10 bases spanning the gap. Germline CDR1 is MNHEY and CDR2 is SVGAGI. The CDR3 loop spans 13 amino acids. The CDR3 loop reads CASSYRQRDEQFF. In DNA form, the CDR3 reads TGTGCCAGCAGTTACCGCCAGAGGGATGAGCAGTTCTTC.

The chain links TRBV30 to TRBJ2-5; 10 bases fit TRBD1. CDR1 and CDR2 (germline): GTSNPN, SVGIG (reference sequence). J lost 5 bases, V lost 1 base, and 4 bases had no gene match. The CDR3 consists of 14 residues. The DNA for the CDR3 is TGTGCCTGGAGTGGGACAGGGGGAGGTGAGACCCAGTACTTC. Translated, it gives CAWSGTGGGETQYF.